This TCR beta chain was observed in a study of blood T cell repertoires in COVID-19. Study-level background: Specimens from acute and convalescent COVID-19 originated in the United States, Italy and Spain.

This clone was detected a few times. Per germline, CDR1 SQVTM and CDR2 ANQGSEA. V lost 5 bases to trimming and J lost 4 bases; unmatched junction nucleotides: 5. This CDR3 spans 14 amino acids. Grouping used clinical history reported by participants in a survey and questionnaire. Recovered status in Cohort 3 required two negative PCRs, clearance, or symptom resolution. In the original processing: Amplified reference gene primers provided the basis for estimating nucleated cell counts. Measured with immunoSEQ multiplex PCR; TCRdb has only the in-frame clones, and not every one. V and J calls and clone size follow that table, whereas D and trimming were derived from the DNA. The sample holds approximately 200,000 clones, roughly 80% seen once.

This receptor was taken from a man in his sixties who had recovered from COVID-19. Specimen: PBMCs or T cells enriched from blood (not recorded which). The gene calls are TRBV29-1 and TRBJ2-3; 11 bases align to TRBD2. The CDR3 nucleotides read TGCAGCGTTTGGGGACTAGCGGAGTCAGATACGCAGTATTTT. Translating it yields CSVWGLAESDTQYF.